This T cell receptor beta chain derives from a study of PD-L1 blockade in urothelial cancer. About the study: After treatment start, blood was analyzed at 3 weeks (second dose) and at 6 weeks.

Germline CDR1 MDHEN, CDR2 SYDVKM. Trimming cost V 3 bases and J 1 base, with 10 bases left between them. This CDR3 comprises 15 residues. The table lists this clone with a count of one. Its antigen is still unknown. Time point reported: pretreatment peripheral blood. TCRdb's copy holds only in-frame clones and misses some; the assay was immunoSEQ multiplex PCR. The sample has some 66,000 clones; approximately 84% are singletons. Study-wide results and caveats: Patients with durable benefit had greater blood expansion of tumor-associated TCR clones 3 weeks into treatment.

The TCR was taken from a man in his sixties with urothelial cancer. The specimen comprised PBMCs, sampled around atezolizumab (anti-PD-L1) treatment. The chain carries TRBV28 and TRBJ1-3; D possibly corresponds to TRBD1 (6 bases). DNA of the CDR3: TGTGCCAGCAGTTTTCCCAGGGGATCTGGAAACACCATATATTTT. It translates to CASSFPRGSGNTIYF. Filled out from reference TRBV28 and TRBJ1-3, the complete variable domain reads DVKVTQSSRYLVKRTGEKVFLECVQDMDHENMFWYRQDPGLGLRLIYFSYDVKMKEKGDIPEGYSVSREKKERFSLILESASTNQTSMYLCASSFPRGSGNTIYFGEGSWLTVV.